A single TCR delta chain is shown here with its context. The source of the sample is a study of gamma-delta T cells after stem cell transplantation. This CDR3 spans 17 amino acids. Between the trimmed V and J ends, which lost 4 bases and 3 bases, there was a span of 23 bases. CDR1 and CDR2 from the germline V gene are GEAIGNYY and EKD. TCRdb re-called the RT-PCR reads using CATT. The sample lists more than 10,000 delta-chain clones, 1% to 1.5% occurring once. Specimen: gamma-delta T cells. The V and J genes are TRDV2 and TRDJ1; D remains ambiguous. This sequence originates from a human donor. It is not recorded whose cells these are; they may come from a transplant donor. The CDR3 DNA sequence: TGTGCCTGTGAAGCACTAAAAGAAGCTGAGGGTCCCGATAAACTCATCTTT. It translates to CACEALKEAEGPDKLIF.